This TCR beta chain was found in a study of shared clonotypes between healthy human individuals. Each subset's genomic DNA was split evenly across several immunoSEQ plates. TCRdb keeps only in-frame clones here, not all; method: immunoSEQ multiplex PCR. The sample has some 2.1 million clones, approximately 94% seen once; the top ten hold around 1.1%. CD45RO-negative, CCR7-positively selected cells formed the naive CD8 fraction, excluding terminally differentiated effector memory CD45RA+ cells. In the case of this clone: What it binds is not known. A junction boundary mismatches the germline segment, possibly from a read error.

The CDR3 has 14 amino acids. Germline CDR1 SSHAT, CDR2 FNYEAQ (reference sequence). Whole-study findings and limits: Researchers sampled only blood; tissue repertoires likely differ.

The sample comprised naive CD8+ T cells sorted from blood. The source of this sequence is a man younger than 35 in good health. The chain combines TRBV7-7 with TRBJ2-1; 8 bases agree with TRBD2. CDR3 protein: CASSPAGTSNEQFF. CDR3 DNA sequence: TGTGCTAGCAGCCCCGCCGGGACTAGCAATGAGCAGTTCTTC.